This T cell receptor (beta chain) was sequenced during a study of tumor-infiltrating lymphocytes in primary liver carcinoma. Study-wide results and caveats: Overlap in tumor-adjacent and tumor-blood pairs fell below that of tumor region pairs.

It was from approximately 22-30 mg of unsorted bulk tissue that RNA and DNA were co-extracted. The authors made TCR beta cDNA from approximately 500 ng total RNA with a constant-region primer. Three-round nested multiplex PCR performed with slightly modified ARM-PCR produced the TCR beta libraries. A C-beta reverse primer was combined with TRBV1-TRBV30 forward primers in the first two PCR rounds, and each round had ten to eleven cycles. Each CDR3 protein gets one entry after TCRdb re-called the multiplex PCR reads with MiXCR. The sample lists about 96,000 distinct CDR3 sequences; about 73% were seen once. After removal of 3 bases from V and 2 bases from J, the junction contained 9 bases not matched to a gene. This CDR3 comprises 17 residues. Germline V gene lookup returns CDR1 SGHDT and CDR2 YYEEEE. Turning to this clonotype: Its antigen is as yet unknown.

The rearrangement joins TRBV5-6 to TRBJ2-3; TRBD1 matches at 10 bases. The sequenced material came from tumor-adjacent normal liver tissue. The receptor was derived from a man aged 40-50 years with primary liver carcinoma and hepatitis B virus infection. This CDR3 reads CASSSGTGAFDTDTQYF. In DNA, the CDR3 is TGTGCCAGCAGCTCGGGGACAGGGGCATTTGACACAGATACGCAGTATTTT.